This passage covers 20 T cell receptor beta chains from one sample sequenced in a study of cytomegalovirus exposure and HLA in healthy donors. Libraries were prepared by immunoSEQ multiplex PCR; TCRdb keeps only in-frame clonotypes and omits some of them. The sample holds approximately 98,000 clones; under 85% are singletons and the top ten take roughly 3%. Sequences were obtained from PBMCs. The receptors originated from a woman between 18 and 30 years old in good health and CMV-seronegative.

This clone was recorded a few times. The chain combines TRBV19 with TRBJ1-5; 10 bases align to TRBD1. The CDR3 consists of 14 residues. Germline CDR1 reads LNHDA; CDR2 reads SQIVND (reference sequence). The junction had 5 bases not matched to a gene; V was cut back by 6 bases and J by 6 bases. The CDR3 loop reads CASRGTGESQPQHF. The CDR3 DNA follows: TGTGCCAGTAGAGGGACAGGGGAAAGTCAGCCCCAGCATTTT.

This clone was seen a handful of times. One junction end does not reproduce the germline sequence, and a read error may be involved. The chain is built from TRBV19 and TRBJ2-7; 7 bases map to TRBD2. The CDR3 loop spans 12 amino acids. CDR1 is LNHDA and CDR2 is SQIVND in the germline V gene (reference sequence). Written as DNA, the CDR3 is TGTGCCAGGAGTAGGGAGGGCTACGAGCAGTACTTC. This codes for CARSREGYEQYF.

This sequence joins TRBV13 and TRBJ1-3; no firm D call. V lost 4 bases and J lost 0, with 16 bases in between. Germline V CDR1 and CDR2: PRHDT, FYEKMQ (reference sequence). The CDR3 covers 17 residues. CDR3 DNA: TGTGCCAGCAGCTCCTGGACGGAGGGAATCTCTGGAAACACCATATATTTT. It translates to CASSSWTEGISGNTIYF.

This chain connects TRBV19 to TRBJ2-7; weak D call: TRBD1 (6 bases). The CDR3 has 14 amino acids. The germline V and J ends were trimmed by 6 bases and 2 bases, with 14 bases remaining between them. Germline CDR1 is LNHDA and CDR2 is SQIVND (reference sequence). The CDR3 here is CASSQGRGPYEQYF. The CDR3 DNA reads as TGTGCCAGTAGCCAGGGGAGAGGACCCTACGAGCAGTACTTC.

The chain couples TRBV9 to TRBJ1-2, with D uncertain. This CDR3 has 13 residues. V lost 0 bases to trimming and J lost 2 bases, with 5 bases between them. Germline V lookup: CDR1 SGDLS, CDR2 YYNGEE. CDR3 region: CASSVAGNYGYTF. CDR3 DNA sequence: TGTGCCAGCAGCGTAGCCGGGAACTATGGCTACACCTTC.

The chain recombines TRBV4-1 with TRBJ2-5; 11 bases are shared with TRBD1. The length of the CDR3 is 14 residues. Germline CDR1 reads MGHRA; CDR2 reads YSYEKL. The trim removed 3 bases at V and 4 bases at J, leaving 1 base unmatched. CDR3 DNA sequence: TGCGCCAGCAGCCAGGGGACAGGGGGAGAGACCCAGTACTTC. Translation: CASSQGTGGETQYF.

The chain uses TRBV25-1 and TRBJ2-2, with 10 bases fitting TRBD2. The junction had 6 bases not matched to a gene; V was cut back by 2 bases and J by 3 bases. The CDR3 consists of 17 residues. Germline V gene lookup returns CDR1 MGHDK and CDR2 SYGVNS. The DNA of the CDR3 is TGTGCCAGCAGTGAAGGGGTTAGCGGGGGGCACACCGGGGAGCTGTTTTTT. The encoded protein is CASSEGVSGGHTGELFF.

V usage is TRBV27 and J usage is TRBJ1-4; a weak D match, TRBD1 (6 bases). This CDR3 spans 15 amino acids. Germline V gene data show CDR1 as MNHEY and CDR2 as SMNVEV (reference sequence). Trimming shortened V by 5 bases and J by 7 bases, and 17 bases separated the two germline ends. CDR3 sequence reads: CASSIRGRGGEKLFF. In DNA form, the CDR3 reads TGTGCCAGCAGTATCAGGGGTCGCGGTGGTGAAAAACTGTTTTTT.

The chain combines TRBV19 with TRBJ1-1, with TRBD1 matching over 7 bases. V trimming: 7 bases; J trimming: 7 bases; junction bases outside the gene matches: 9. Germline V gene lookup returns CDR1 LNHDA and CDR2 SQIVND (reference sequence). This CDR3 region has 13 residues. The DNA of the CDR3 is TGTGCCAGTAACCCGCTCGGGACAGATGAAGCTTTCTTT. Translated, it gives CASNPLGTDEAFF.

V and J are TRBV6-1 and TRBJ2-1, with 10 bases aligning to TRBD2. V gave up 4 bases and J gave up 5 bases; unmatched junction bases: 8. Germline V CDR1 and CDR2: MNHNS, SASEGT. The CDR3 extends over 16 amino acids. CDR3 sequence: CASSVKYGTSDNEQFF. CDR3 DNA: TGTGCCAGCAGTGTTAAGTATGGGACTAGCGACAATGAGCAGTTCTTC.

The chain employs TRBV30 and TRBJ1-2; the D gene is possibly TRBD1 (5 bases). CDR1 GTSNPN and CDR2 SVGIG come from the germline V gene (reference sequence). The V end was cut by 0 bases, the J end by 3 bases, with 11 bases between. The CDR3 runs to 14 residues. The CDR3 DNA reads as TGTGCCTGGAGTGTAGGGGTTGGGGACTATGGCTACACCTTC. Encoded protein: CAWSVGVGDYGYTF.

The chain carries TRBV5-6 and TRBJ2-3, with 7 positions matching TRBD2. The CDR3 spans 18 residues. The junction had 11 bases not matched to a gene; V was cut back by 1 base and J by 0 bases. The germline gives CDR1 SGHDT, CDR2 YYEEEE. The CDR3 sequence: CASSLPSGDLKSTDTQYF. The CDR3 coding sequence is TGTGCCAGCAGCTTGCCGAGCGGGGACCTTAAAAGCACAGATACGCAGTATTTT.

This clone was detected once. The rearrangement uses TRBV2 and TRBJ1-6; 7 bases align to TRBD1. The length of the CDR3 is 16 residues. V shed 7 bases and J 0 bases; nucleotides not matched to a gene: 6. Germline values: CDR1 SNHLY, CDR2 FYNNEI. Here the CDR3 reads CASMKDRSSYNSPLHF. CDR3 DNA sequence: TGTGCCAGCATGAAGGACAGGAGCTCCTATAATTCACCCCTCCACTTT.

This rearrangement joins TRBV5-6 to TRBJ2-1; D is possibly TRBD2 (5 bases). V was shortened by 4 bases and J by 6 bases, with 8 bases between the two germline ends. Germline values: CDR1 SGHDT, CDR2 YYEEEE. The CDR3 runs to 12 residues. CDR3 region: CASSRRFNEQFF. The CDR3 nucleotides are TGTGCCAGCAGCCGGAGGTTCAATGAGCAGTTCTTC.

The rearrangement joins TRBV7-2 to TRBJ1-2; no definite D call. From germline, CDR1 is SGHTA and CDR2 FQGNSA. The CDR3 consists of 15 residues. Between the trimmed V and J ends, which lost 2 bases and 3 bases, there was a span of 13 bases. DNA for the CDR3: TGTGCCAGCAGCTTAAATGTCCAGACACACTATGGCTACACCTTC. Its protein product is CASSLNVQTHYGYTF.

The CDR3 reads CASSPPFEKRGYNEQYF. CDR3 nucleotides: TGTGCCAGCAGCCCACCCTTTGAGAAGCGGGGGTATAACGAGCAGTACTTC. The rearrangement links TRBV5-4 to TRBJ2-7; 8 bases map to TRBD2. The V segment lost 4 bases and the J segment 5 bases; nucleotides outside the gene matches: 17. Germline CDR1 and CDR2: SGHNT and YYREEE (reference sequence). This CDR3 region has 17 residues.

The V gene is TRBV5-1, the J gene TRBJ1-1; 7 bases line up with TRBD1. V gave up 3 bases and J gave up 7 bases; unmatched junction bases: 9. This CDR3 comprises 14 residues. The V gene's germline CDR1 is SGHRS and CDR2 YFSETQ. In nucleotides, the CDR3 is TGCGCCAGCAGCTCTGGGGACAGAGGTCATGAAGCTTTCTTT. It encodes CASSSGDRGHEAFF.

The rearrangement joins TRBV2 to TRBJ1-6; D call uncertain. V was cut by 5 bases and J by 13 bases, with 15 bases left in between. The germline CDR1 and CDR2 sequences are SNHLY and FYNNEI. The CDR3 covers 13 residues. The CDR3 nucleotides read TGTGCCAGCAGTACCCGACATAATAGGCCCCTCCACTTT. This encodes CASSTRHNRPLHF.

This chain connects TRBV7-2 to TRBJ2-7; 7 bases align to TRBD1. Germline V gene sequence: CDR1 SGHTA, CDR2 FQGNSA. The CDR3 runs to 12 residues. Trimming at V came to 4 bases and at J to 12 bases, leaving 9 bases not matched to a gene. The CDR3 reads CASSSDRIKLYF. DNA of the CDR3: TGTGCCAGCAGCTCGGACAGGATAAAATTGTACTTC. The full variable domain, its missing parts supplied by reference TRBV7-2 and TRBJ2-7, is GAGVSQSPSNKVTEKGKDVELRCDPISGHTALYWYRQSLGQGLEFLIYFQGNSAPDKSGLPSDRFSAERTGGSVSTLTIQRTQQEDSAVYLCASSSDRIKLYFGPGTRLTVT.

This chain connects TRBV6-5 to TRBJ1-2; D might be TRBD1 (5 bases). CDR1 is MNHEY, CDR2 SVGAGI, per germline. The V and J ends lost 8 bases and 4 bases respectively, with 14 bases between them. This CDR3 contains 13 residues. CDR3 nucleotide sequence: TGTGCCAGCGGCGTAACAGGATCCTATGGCTACACCTTC. It encodes CASGVTGSYGYTF.